The rows below give T cell receptor beta chains drawn from one sample of a study of regulatory T cells in long-lasting Graves disease. TCRdb reprocessed the multiplex PCR reads via MiXCR and lists one record per CDR3 protein. The sample has more than 300,000 distinct CDR3 sequences; over 9.5% are singletons. The sample also formed part of further work on T cells in Graves' hyperthyroidism and ophthalmopathy.

The source was peripheral blood mononuclear cells (PBMCs), collected at new diagnosis, from a patient treated with antithyroid drugs. These receptors all come from a woman under 30 with Graves disease. Each CDR3 is given with its conserved first and last residue. Each record gives: D gene, J gene, clone size, V gene, CDR3 protein. D genes are given only for firm matches. Some rows have no size entry. The others give once, few or many, or a class for an expanded clone.

>NA|TRBJ2-5|NA|TRBV6-5
CASSYEGWQETQYF
>NA|TRBJ1-1|many|TRBV4-3
CASSPALGGGRTEAFF
>TRBD2|TRBJ2-2|many|TRBV28
CASSPLGGAGTGELFF
>TRBD2|TRBJ2-5|NA|TRBV7-2
CASSLRRGEPRETQYF
>NA|TRBJ1-1|few|TRBV7-9
CASSLLVGGTEAFF
>NA|TRBJ2-6|NA|TRBV6-2/TRBV6-3
CASHPLSANVLTF
>NA|TRBJ2-2|many|TRBV6-2/TRBV6-3
CASSYWVGTNTGELFF
>NA|TRBJ2-1|many|TRBV20-1
CSAGYPENNEQFF
>NA|TRBJ1-2|NA|TRBV4-1
CASSQGLRQTTEYGYTF
>TRBD1|TRBJ1-1|NA|TRBV5-4
CASSLAGQITEAFF
>NA|TRBJ2-1|many|TRBV5-1
CASSLAGTRGYNEQFF
>NA|TRBJ1-1|few|TRBV6-7
CATGGVDTEAFF
>TRBD1|TRBJ1-2|many|TRBV7-9
CASSSRDSYGYTF
>NA|TRBJ2-3|many|TRBV7-2
CASSPKEGGLADTQYF
>TRBD1|TRBJ1-4|few|TRBV7-8
CASSPRGRGNEKLFF
>NA|TRBJ2-2|many|TRBV7-9
CASSFLPNTGELFF
>TRBD2|TRBJ2-1|many|TRBV29-1
CSVEGGGSGMAYNEQFF